These 11 T cell receptor beta chains were all obtained from the same sample, sequenced in a study of control samples from healthy donors and cancer patients. Only in-frame clones appear in the TCRdb table, and some are missing; sequencing was by immunoSEQ multiplex PCR. The sample lists approximately 100,000 clones, around 89% occurring once. The sample was blood. These receptors were taken from a man in his thirties or forties in good health.

The rearrangement joins TRBV13 to TRBJ1-4; D gene uncertain. The V gene lost 4 bases and the J gene lost 8 bases, with 11 bases spanning the gap. In germline, CDR1 is PRHDT, CDR2 FYEKMQ (reference sequence). There are 13 residues in the CDR3. The CDR3 sequence is CASSSYIGEKLFF. The CDR3 nucleotides read TGTGCCAGCAGCTCCTACATTGGGGAAAAACTGTTTTTT. Combining the CDR3 with reference TRBV13 and TRBJ1-4 gives the whole variable domain AAGVIQSPRHLIKEKRETATLKCYPIPRHDTVYWYQQGPGQDPQFLISFYEKMQSDKGSIPDRFSAQQFSDYHSELNMSSLELGDSALYFCASSSYIGEKLFFGSGTQLSVL.

The chain recombines TRBV30 with TRBJ1-6, with TRBD1 matching 7 bases. The CDR3 has 16 residues. With 2 bases clipped from V and 6 bases from J, the junction kept 10 bases outside the gene matches. The germline V gene has CDR1 GTSNPN and CDR2 SVGIG (reference sequence). CDR3 nucleotides: TGTGCCTGGAGTTCTACGCTGACAGGGACTAATTCACCCCTCCACTTT. Translation: CAWSSTLTGTNSPLHF.

The chain couples TRBV10-3 to TRBJ2-5, with 8 bases fitting TRBD1. Germline V gives CDR1 ENHRY, CDR2 SYGVKD. The CDR3 runs 15 residues. J lost 2 bases, V lost 6 bases, and 8 bases had no gene match. CDR3 sequence: CAIRTGQGRQETQYF. The CDR3, as DNA: TGTGCCATCAGGACAGGACAGGGAAGACAAGAGACCCAGTACTTC.

V usage is TRBV6-2 or TRBV6-3 and J usage is TRBJ2-7; the D is unclear. Germline V gene data show CDR1 as MNHEY and CDR2 as SVGEGT. The ends were cut back, 2 bases at V and 0 bases at J, with 8 bases in the middle. This CDR3 spans 14 amino acids. The CDR3 region is CASSYPRNSYEQYF. The CDR3 coding sequence is TGTGCCAGCAGTTACCCCAGGAACTCCTACGAGCAGTACTTC.

This clone was detected once. The chain combines TRBV6-5 with TRBJ1-1, with 9 bases that match TRBD1. J was trimmed by 5 bases and V by 6 bases; bases with no gene match: 7. CDR3 length equals 14 residues. Germline V CDR1 and CDR2: MNHEY, SVGAGI. The CDR3 DNA sequence: TGTGCCAGCAGCGTACAGGGGGCAAGGACTGAAGCTTTCTTT. It specifies CASSVQGARTEAFF.

The chain carries TRBV18 and TRBJ1-2, with 9 positions matching TRBD1. The germline V gene encodes CDR1 KGHSH and CDR2 LQKENI. V trimming: 3 bases; J trimming: 4 bases; junction bases outside the gene matches: 0. The CDR3 is 13 residues long. CDR3: CASSPGQGYGYTF. In nucleotides, the CDR3 is TGTGCCAGCTCACCGGGACAGGGCTATGGCTACACCTTC.

The chain recombines TRBV5-4 with TRBJ2-3, with 13 bases lining up with TRBD2. V dropped 3 bases and J dropped 4; count of bases not matched to a gene: 11. This CDR3 comprises 18 residues. CDR1 is SGHNT and CDR2 is YYREEE in the germline V gene (reference sequence). This CDR3 reads CASSSVEGLAGAADTQYF. CDR3 bases: TGTGCCAGCAGCTCCGTAGAAGGACTAGCGGGAGCCGCAGATACGCAGTATTTT.

The chain employs TRBV19 and TRBJ2-6; no reliable D call. This CDR3 is built from 16 residues. CDR1 and CDR2 (germline): LNHDA, SQIVND (reference sequence). V shed 3 bases and J shed 0 bases, with 9 bases lying between them. CDR3: CASSILGPSGANVLTF. The CDR3 DNA sequence: TGTGCCAGTAGTATCTTAGGACCCTCTGGGGCCAACGTCCTGACTTTC.

The V and J genes are TRBV28 and TRBJ1-3, with 8 bases aligning to TRBD1. V lost 6 bases, J lost 4 bases, and 5 bases stayed unmatched. Per the germline V gene, CDR1 is MDHEN and CDR2 is SYDVKM. The CDR3 contains 14 residues. The CDR3 region is CASRGTGSGNTIYF. DNA for the CDR3: TGTGCCAGCAGGGGGACAGGCTCCGGAAACACCATATATTTT.

The chain has TRBV6-5 and TRBJ2-3; either TRBD1 or TRBD2 may fit D (5 bases each). Trimming took 5 bases from V and 6 from J, leaving 12 bases between them. Looked up from germline, CDR1 is MNHEY and CDR2 is SVGAGI. CDR3 length: 13 residues. CDR3 sequence (DNA): TGTGCCAGCAGTAGGGACCTTACGGATACGCAGTATTTT. It specifies CASSRDLTDTQYF.

This clone was recorded only once. The rearrangement uses TRBV24-1 and TRBJ2-5, with TRBD1 matching 10 bases. The CDR3 extends over 16 amino acids. The germline V gene encodes CDR1 KGHDR and CDR2 SFDVKD. V lost 1 base and J lost 5; bases outside the gene matches: 6. The CDR3 reads CATSDLRGQGMETQYF. For the CDR3, the DNA is TGTGCCACCAGTGATTTAAGGGGACAGGGGATGGAGACCCAGTACTTC.